Listed below are T cell receptor beta chains from one sample, sequenced in a study of metastatic and nonmetastatic thyroid tumors. TCRdb used MiXCR to call clones anew from the PCR reads. In the table there are approximately 70,000 clones, more than 15% of which are singletons. What was sequenced was blood. The receptors here all came from a female donor with papillary thyroid cancer or a benign thyroid nodule (not recorded which). Some clones in this sample may be carry-over from other donors' samples. CDR3s include the opening cysteine and the closing phenylalanine or tryptophan. The order of the fields is D gene, J gene, clone size, CDR3 length, V gene, CDR3 protein, CDR3 DNA. A D gene is named only where the DNA matches it firmly. Rows give clone size only sometimes, using once, few, many, or a class for an expanded clone.

>-|TRBJ2-7|few|14|TRBV29-1
CSVVPVLHHNEQYF
TGCAGCGTCGTACCGGTACTTCATCATAACGAGCAGTACTTC
>-|TRBJ2-1|many|13|TRBV9
CASSTQSVDEQFF
TGTGCCAGCAGCACGCAATCCGTGGATGAGCAGTTCTTC
>-|TRBJ1-5|many|15|TRBV28
CASSPLGQTNQPQHF
TGTGCCAGCAGTCCCCTCGGACAGACTAATCAGCCCCAGCATTTT
>-|TRBJ2-7|many|16|TRBV10-3
CAISESAGYRSYEQYF
TGTGCCATCAGTGAGTCGGCAGGGTATCGGTCCTACGAGCAGTACTTC
>-|TRBJ2-2|-|14|TRBV6-1
CASSPSPHTGELFF
TGTGCCAGCAGCCCTTCCCCCCACACCGGGGAGCTGTTTTTT
>-|TRBJ2-7|-|13|TRBV6-2/TRBV6-3
CASSLFYSGERYF
TGTGCCAGCAGCCTATTTTATAGCGGAGAGCGGTACTTC
>-|TRBJ1-1|many|13|TRBV7-3
CASAQGANTEAFF
TGTGCCAGCGCACAGGGCGCGAACACTGAAGCTTTCTTT
>-|TRBJ2-1|-|15|TRBV2
CASSETSASYNEQFF
TGTGCCAGCAGTGAAACAAGCGCGTCCTACAATGAGCAGTTCTTC
>-|TRBJ2-5|-|17|TRBV9
CASSLPPVTVGQETQYF
TGTGCCAGCAGCCTCCCTCCAGTTACGGTGGGACAAGAGACCCAGTACTTC
>TRBD1|TRBJ1-5|many|16|TRBV12-3/TRBV12-4
CASSPGQGESNQPQHF
TGTGCCAGCAGTCCGGGACAGGGGGAAAGCAATCAGCCCCAGCATTTT